Shown below are 22 T cell receptor beta chains from a single sample sequenced in a study of cytomegalovirus exposure and HLA in healthy donors. 13 Jbeta primers and 60 Vbeta primers were used for the PCR. TCRdb's copy holds only in-frame clones and misses some; the assay was immunoSEQ multiplex PCR. Of about 100,000 clones in the sample, 75% to 85% were seen once. Sequencing used PBMCs. All receptors derive from a female donor in good health and CMV-seropositive.

The chain recombines TRBV5-1 with TRBJ2-1; TRBD1 matches 10 bases. CDR1 is SGHRS, CDR2 YFSETQ, per germline. CDR3 length: 15 amino acids. Unmatched junction bases numbered 5, after V lost 2 bases and J lost 6 bases. CDR3 sequence: CASSFGQGGINEQFF. The CDR3 DNA sequence: TGCGCCAGCAGCTTCGGACAGGGGGGCATCAATGAGCAGTTCTTC.

V is TRBV4-1 and J is TRBJ1-6; D uncertain. Germline lookup yields CDR1 MGHRA and CDR2 YSYEKL. This CDR3 has 15 residues. Trimming took 7 bases from V and 1 from J, leaving 11 bases between them. For the CDR3, the DNA is TGCGCCAGCAACCCGACACAGTCCTATAATTCACCCCTCCACTTT. It specifies CASNPTQSYNSPLHF.

The chain combines TRBV5-4 with TRBJ1-1; D remains unclear. The germline V gene has CDR1 SGHNT and CDR2 YYREEE (reference sequence). The CDR3 length is 15 residues. With 4 bases removed from V and 0 bases from J, the gap between germline ends came to 13 bases. The DNA for the CDR3 is TGTGCCAGCAGCCCCCAGGCGTCGGTGAACACTGAAGCTTTCTTT. Translating gives CASSPQASVNTEAFF. The full variable domain, completed using reference TRBV5-4 and TRBJ1-1, is ETGVTQSPTHLIKTRGQQVTLRCSSQSGHNTVSWYQQALGQGPQFIFQYYREEENGRGNFPPRFSGLQFPNYSSELNVNALELDDSALYLCASSPQASVNTEAFFGQGTRLTVV.

This chain links TRBV27 with TRBJ1-1; 7 bases match TRBD1. The V segment lost 4 bases and the J segment 5 bases; nucleotides outside the gene matches: 7. CDR3 length: 14 amino acids. Germline V gives CDR1 MNHEY, CDR2 SMNVEV (reference sequence). This CDR3 reads CASSSPGGGTEAFF. CDR3 sequence (DNA): TGTGCCAGCAGTTCGCCAGGGGGTGGTACTGAAGCTTTCTTT.

The gene calls are TRBV6-1 and TRBJ2-5; 7 nucleotides match TRBD1. With the DNA end fitting TRBJ2-7 better, the J assignment may be wrong. Germline V gene lookup returns CDR1 MNHNS and CDR2 SASEGT. CDR3 size: 14 residues. CDR3 residues: CASILTGSSYEQYF. Here the CDR3 DNA reads TGTGCCAGCATCCTGACAGGGAGCTCCTACGAGCAGTACTTC.

The rearrangement uses TRBV2 and TRBJ2-5; TRBD2 matches 8 bases. This CDR3 region has 14 residues. The V gene's germline CDR1 is SNHLY and CDR2 FYNNEI. Losses at the gene ends were 6 bases for V and 1 base for J; bases not matched to a gene: 4. Here the CDR3 reads CASRQTSAQETQYF. The CDR3 bases are TGTGCCAGCAGACAGACTAGCGCCCAAGAGACCCAGTACTTC. The whole variable domain, filled in from reference TRBV2 and TRBJ2-5, reads EPEVTQTPSHQVTQMGQEVILRCVPISNHLYFYWYRQILGQKVEFLVSFYNNEISEKSEIFDDQFSVERPDGSNFTLKIRSTKLEDSAMYFCASRQTSAQETQYFGPGTRLLVL.

The chain is built from TRBV10-2 and TRBJ2-1, with a tentative D call TRBD2 (7 bases). Germline V gene lookup returns CDR1 WSHSY and CDR2 SAAADI. Deletions cut 3 bases from V and 9 bases from J, with 15 bases between. CDR3 length: 14 residues. CDR3 in amino acids: CASSDGGLLSEQFF. CDR3 sequence (DNA): TGCGCCAGCAGTGACGGGGGGCTTTTAAGTGAGCAGTTCTTC.

The V gene is TRBV30, the J gene TRBJ1-6; TRBD1 aligns across 9 bases. V was pared by 1 base and J by 9 bases, with 4 bases of the junction left unmatched. The germline gives CDR1 GTSNPN, CDR2 SVGIG (reference sequence). The length of the CDR3 is 14 residues. The CDR3 is CAWSEGQGGSPLHF. CDR3 DNA sequence: TGTGCCTGGAGTGAGGGACAGGGAGGTTCACCCCTCCACTTT.

The J gene is TRBJ2-1, the V gene TRBV27; D is possibly TRBD2 (5 bases). V gave up 0 bases and J gave up 9 bases, with 9 bases separating them. The CDR3 has 13 amino acids. Germline loops: CDR1 MNHEY, CDR2 SMNVEV (reference sequence). Written as DNA, the CDR3 is TGTGCCAGCAGTTTATCGTCCAGCGGTGAGCAGTTCTTC. This gives the protein CASSLSSSGEQFF.

The chain is built from TRBV4-1 and TRBJ2-3; 12 nucleotides match TRBD2. CDR3 length equals 16 residues. CDR1 and CDR2 from the germline V gene are MGHRA and YSYEKL. With 0 bases clipped from V and 4 bases from J, the junction kept 2 bases outside the gene matches. As DNA, the CDR3 is TGCGCCAGCAGCCAAGATCTAGCGGGGGGGCCAGATACGCAGTATTTT. Translated, it gives CASSQDLAGGPDTQYF.

This chain links TRBV7-9 with TRBJ2-7; 13 nucleotides line up with TRBD2. The ends lost 5 bases at V and 2 bases at J; junction bases unmatched: 3. The CDR3 has 15 residues. The V gene's germline CDR1 is SEHNR and CDR2 FQNEAQ (reference sequence). CDR3 protein: CASSRGTSGTYEQYF. CDR3 bases: TGTGCCAGCAGCAGGGGGACTAGCGGGACCTACGAGCAGTACTTC.

The J gene is TRBJ1-5, the V gene TRBV18; TRBD1 agrees at 9 bases. There are 18 residues in the CDR3. V lost 1 base, J lost 1 base, and 8 bases stayed unmatched. Per germline, CDR1 KGHSH and CDR2 LQKENI. CDR3 sequence: CASSPLGQGFTSNQPQHF. As DNA, the CDR3 is TGTGCCAGCTCACCACTGGGACAGGGATTCACAAGCAATCAGCCCCAGCATTTT.

In this sample, this clone turned up once. The chain uses TRBV5-4 and TRBJ2-3, with no clear D. This CDR3 region has 14 residues. Trimming stripped 2 bases from V and 6 bases from J, with 13 bases between. Germline values: CDR1 SGHNT, CDR2 YYREEE (reference sequence). CDR3 nucleotides: TGTGCCAGCAGCTTCCCGCATAGATCGGATACGCAGTATTTT. Amino acids: CASSFPHRSDTQYF.

This clone was found a few times. V is TRBV5-5 and J is TRBJ1-2, with 7 bases identical to TRBD1. Germline-derived CDR1 and CDR2 are SGHKS and YYEKEE (reference sequence). The trim removed 0 bases at V and 4 bases at J, leaving 3 bases unmatched. The CDR3 sequence is 14 residues long. CDR3 sequence: CASSLGDRAYGYTF. CDR3 nucleotides: TGTGCCAGCAGCTTGGGCGACAGGGCCTATGGCTACACCTTC.

The rearrangement links TRBV7-2 to TRBJ2-3, with D uncertain. This CDR3 has 15 amino acids. The V end lost 4 bases, the J end lost 5 bases, and 16 bases lay between the germline ends. Germline assignment: CDR1 SGHTA and CDR2 FQGNSA. The CDR3, as DNA: TGTGCCAGCAGCTCCTCCCCAGCTAGTGGAGATACGCAGTATTTT. Its protein is CASSSSPASGDTQYF.

This chain joins TRBV7-9 and TRBJ1-1; possible D gene TRBD1, 5 bases. The CDR3 has 15 residues. The germline V gene encodes CDR1 SEHNR and CDR2 FQNEAQ (reference sequence). Trimming stripped 3 bases from V and 8 bases from J, with 19 bases between. The CDR3 loop reads CASSLGLAGRGEAFF. The CDR3, as DNA: TGTGCCAGCAGCTTGGGACTGGCCGGCCGCGGAGAAGCTTTCTTT.

As concerns this clone: This sample also contains other DNA sequences that code for the same CDR3. The CDR3 DNA reads as TGTGCCAGCAGCTTGGGGAGGACGGCTCAAGAGACCCAGTACTTC. Its translation: CASSLGRTAQETQYF. The chain carries TRBV5-6 and TRBJ2-5; TRBD2 might be the D (5 bases). Germline lookup yields CDR1 SGHDT and CDR2 YYEEEE. The CDR3 contains 15 residues. Trimming pared 0 bases from V and 2 bases from J, leaving 11 bases between.

J is TRBJ2-5 and V is TRBV7-2; D might be TRBD2 (5 bases). V shed 1 base and J shed 4 bases, with 10 bases lying between them. Germline assignment: CDR1 SGHTA and CDR2 FQGNSA. The length of the CDR3 is 14 residues. CDR3 amino acids: CASSLVGSGETQYF. Here the CDR3 DNA reads TGTGCCAGCAGCTTAGTAGGGAGTGGAGAGACCCAGTACTTC.

The V gene is TRBV5-1, the J gene TRBJ2-1; 7 bases map to TRBD2. The junction had 8 bases not matched to a gene; V was cut back by 4 bases and J by 7 bases. Germline values: CDR1 SGHRS, CDR2 YFSETQ. The CDR3 is 14 amino acids. The CDR3 nucleotides are TGCGCCAGCAGCACCAGCGGGAATGGGAATGAGCAGTTCTTC. This sequence encodes CASSTSGNGNEQFF. Filled out from reference TRBV5-1 and TRBJ2-1, the complete variable domain reads KAGVTQTPRYLIKTRGQQVTLSCSPISGHRSVSWYQQTPGQGLQFLFEYFSETQRNKGNFPGRFSGRQFSNSRSEMNVSTLELGDSALYLCASSTSGNGNEQFFGPGTRLTVL.

The sample holds a few counts of this clone. The CDR3 reads CASSGAGDSGANVLTF. The CDR3 DNA sequence: TGTGCCAGTAGTGGGGCCGGCGACTCTGGGGCCAACGTCCTGACTTTC. The chain links TRBV19 to TRBJ2-6, with D possibly being TRBD1 (5 bases). The length of the CDR3 is 16 residues. Trimming removed 5 bases at V and 0 bases at J, with 11 bases between. Germline V gene lookup returns CDR1 LNHDA and CDR2 SQIVND (reference sequence). The whole variable domain, remainder taken from reference TRBV19 and TRBJ2-6, is DGGITQSPKYLFRKEGQNVTLSCEQNLNHDAMYWYRQDPGQGLRLIYYSQIVNDFQKGDIAEGYSVSREKKESFPLTVTSAQKNPTAFYLCASSGAGDSGANVLTFGAGSRLTVL.

The rearrangement links TRBV19 to TRBJ1-1; TRBD1 might be the D (6 bases). The ends were cut back, 6 bases at V and 0 bases at J, with 14 bases in the middle. Germline V gene lookup returns CDR1 LNHDA and CDR2 SQIVND (reference sequence). The CDR3 covers 15 residues. As DNA, the CDR3 is TGTGCCAGTAGCCTGACAGGAAATATGAACACTGAAGCTTTCTTT. Its protein is CASSLTGNMNTEAFF.

Comment on this clone: A junction boundary mismatches the germline segment, possibly from a read error. V usage is TRBV4-1 and J usage is TRBJ2-7, with 7 bases matching TRBD1. This CDR3 is built from 16 residues. Germline CDR1 is MGHRA and CDR2 is YSYEKL. The CDR3 DNA reads as TGTGCCAGCAGCCAAGAGGGGGCGCCCACAACCTACGAGCAGTACTTC. Residues: CASSQEGAPTTYEQYF.